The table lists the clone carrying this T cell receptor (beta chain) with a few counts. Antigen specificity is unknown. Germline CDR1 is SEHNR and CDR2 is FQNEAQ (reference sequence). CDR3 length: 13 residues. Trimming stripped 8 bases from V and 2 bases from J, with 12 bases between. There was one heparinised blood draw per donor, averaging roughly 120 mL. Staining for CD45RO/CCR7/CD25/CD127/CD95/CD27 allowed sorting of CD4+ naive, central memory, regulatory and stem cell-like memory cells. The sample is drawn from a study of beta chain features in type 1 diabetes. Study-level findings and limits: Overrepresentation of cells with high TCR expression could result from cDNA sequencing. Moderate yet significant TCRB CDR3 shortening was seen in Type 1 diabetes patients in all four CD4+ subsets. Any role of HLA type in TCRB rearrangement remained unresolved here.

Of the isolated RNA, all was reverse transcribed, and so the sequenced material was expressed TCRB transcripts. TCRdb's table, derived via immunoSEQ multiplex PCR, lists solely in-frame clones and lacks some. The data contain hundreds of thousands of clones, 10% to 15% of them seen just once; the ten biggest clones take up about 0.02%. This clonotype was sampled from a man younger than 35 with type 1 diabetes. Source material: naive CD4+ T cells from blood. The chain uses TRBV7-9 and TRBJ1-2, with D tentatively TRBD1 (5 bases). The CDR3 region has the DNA TGTGCCAGCGGACTCCGGGACAACTATGGCTACACCTTC. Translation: CASGLRDNYGYTF.